The 14 T cell receptor beta chains reported below all come from one sample, sequenced in a study of response to subunit inactivated influenza vaccine. Via MiXCR, TCRdb re-called the RT-PCR reads, giving one row per CDR3 protein. This table has approximately 530,000 distinct CDR3 sequences, approximately 13% appearing once. The sample in question was PBMCs from blood, obtained 35 to 45 days after vaccination. The origin of the receptors is a man aged 45-60 years who received an inactivated influenza vaccine.

To note about this clonotype: Possible read error: a much larger clone is one base away. The chain couples TRBV6-6 to TRBJ2-1; D uncertain. The germline V gene encodes CDR1 MNHNY and CDR2 SVGAGI (reference sequence). V lost 2 bases to trimming and J lost 8 bases, with 10 bases between them. The CDR3 runs to 13 residues. The CDR3 sequence: CASSYLGMDEQFF. As DNA, the CDR3 is TGTGCCAGCAGTTACCTGGGAATGGATGAGCAGTTCTTC.

Many counts were recorded for this clonotype. The genes are TRBV29-1 and TRBJ1-4; TRBD1 aligns across 11 bases. With 6 bases clipped from V and 8 bases from J, the junction kept 5 bases outside the gene matches. Germline V gives CDR1 SQVTM, CDR2 ANQGSEA. The CDR3 loop spans 13 amino acids. CDR3 loop: CSVGTGGQEKLFF. CDR3 DNA sequence: TGCAGCGTAGGGACAGGGGGACAGGAAAAACTGTTTTTT.

This clonotype was counted a few times. The chain recombines TRBV5-1 with TRBJ2-7; 9 bases match TRBD1. CDR1 and CDR2 (germline): SGHRS, YFSETQ. With 7 bases clipped from V and 4 bases from J, the junction kept 6 bases outside the gene matches. CDR3 size: 13 residues. In nucleotides, the CDR3 is TGCGCCAGCCGGGACAGGGTAGGGTACGAGCAGTACTTC. This encodes CASRDRVGYEQYF. The full variable domain, rest sourced from reference TRBV5-1 and TRBJ2-7, is KAGVTQTPRYLIKTRGQQVTLSCSPISGHRSVSWYQQTPGQGLQFLFEYFSETQRNKGNFPGRFSGRQFSNSRSEMNVSTLELGDSALYLCASRDRVGYEQYFGPGTRLTVT.

V is TRBV9 and J is TRBJ2-2, with D possibly TRBD2 on 6 matching bases. From germline, CDR1 is SGDLS and CDR2 YYNGEE. CDR3 length equals 17 residues. V was cut by 4 bases and J by 4 bases, with 20 bases left in between. The CDR3 DNA reads TGTGCCAGCAGCCTCAAGGGACTTTTCCTTCTCACCGGGGAGCTGTTTTTT. Translation: CASSLKGLFLLTGELFF.

This clonotype has a count of ten or more. The chain is built from TRBV10-3 and TRBJ2-3; D gene uncertain. The CDR3 consists of 16 residues. The V gene lost 3 bases and the J gene lost 1 base, with 14 bases spanning the gap. Germline-derived CDR1 and CDR2 are ENHRY and SYGVKD. In DNA form, the CDR3 reads TGTGCCATCAGTGAAAGCCAGCTAGAGGGCACAGATACGCAGTATTTT. Its translation is CAISESQLEGTDTQYF.

This sequence joins TRBV29-1 and TRBJ2-7, with a possible D match to TRBD1 (7 bases). This CDR3 is 16 amino acids long. The V end was cut by 4 bases, the J end by 2 bases, with 21 bases between. Germline V gene lookup returns CDR1 SQVTM and CDR2 ANQGSEA. The CDR3 here is CSVAGPVEGATYEQYF. In DNA, the CDR3 is TGCAGCGTTGCGGGGCCCGTGGAGGGGGCCACCTACGAGCAGTACTTC.

The chain combines TRBV20-1 with TRBJ2-1, with D hard to call. Deletions cut 5 bases from V and 8 bases from J, with 13 bases between. Germline assignment: CDR1 DFQATT and CDR2 SNEGSKA (reference sequence). The CDR3 consists of 12 residues. CDR3 sequence reads: CSARISIDEQFF. In DNA, the CDR3 is TGCAGTGCTCGAATATCCATCGATGAGCAGTTCTTC.

This clonotype was counted a few times. The chain employs TRBV12-3 or TRBV12-4 and TRBJ2-2; D ambiguous. The CDR3 is made up of 17 amino acids. V shed 3 bases and J shed 0 bases, with 14 bases lying between them. The chain's CDR3 is CASSFNIFASNTGELFF. The CDR3 DNA is TGTGCCAGCAGTTTCAATATCTTTGCTTCGAACACCGGGGAGCTGTTTTTT.

The V and J genes are TRBV6-2 or TRBV6-3 and TRBJ2-1; D call uncertain. The germline V gene has CDR1 MNHEY and CDR2 SVGEGT. CDR3 length equals 11 residues. Trimming took off 7 bases at V and 3 bases at J, with 4 bases between the two ends. The CDR3, as DNA: TGTGCCAGCACAGGCTACAATGAGCAGTTCTTC. Encoded protein: CASTGYNEQFF.

The rearrangement joins TRBV7-9 to TRBJ2-7, with a possible D match to TRBD1 (6 bases). The V end was cut by 4 bases, the J end by 3 bases, with 10 bases between. The CDR3 loop spans 13 amino acids. Germline V CDR1 and CDR2: SEHNR, FQNEAQ (reference sequence). The CDR3 reads CASSYTGNYEQYF. The DNA of the CDR3 is TGTGCCAGCAGCTATACAGGGAACTACGAGCAGTACTTC.

The CDR3 is CASSFGEGINSPLHF. The CDR3, as DNA: TGTGCCAGCAGCTTCGGGGAGGGGATCAATTCACCCCTCCACTTT. V and J are TRBV5-6 and TRBJ1-6; a possible D gene is TRBD1 (5 bases). Between the trimmed V and J ends, which lost 2 bases and 7 bases, there was a span of 13 bases. CDR1 SGHDT and CDR2 YYEEEE come from the germline V gene. The CDR3 covers 15 residues.

This clonotype has only a few counts. V is TRBV7-9 and J is TRBJ2-1; no definite D call. Germline V gene lookup returns CDR1 SEHNR and CDR2 FQNEAQ (reference sequence). The CDR3 runs to 16 residues. Trimming pared 1 base from V and 4 bases from J, leaving 14 bases between. In DNA form, the CDR3 reads TGTGCCAGCAGCTTAGTAGGCCTCCCTAGGTACAATGAGCAGTTCTTC. This encodes CASSLVGLPRYNEQFF.

Comment on this clonotype: A clone one base away is much larger, so this may be a read error. V gene TRBV20-1 combines with J gene TRBJ2-2; TRBD1 aligns across 9 bases. Germline V lookup: CDR1 DFQATT, CDR2 SNEGSKA (reference sequence). The ends lost 6 bases at V and 9 bases at J; junction bases unmatched: 11. The CDR3 has 14 amino acids. This chain's CDR3 is CSAREQGAARELFF. The CDR3 nucleotides are TGCAGTGCCAGGGAACAGGGGGCGGCCAGGGAGCTGTTTTTT.

The chain is built from TRBV6-1 and TRBJ2-5; no clear D gene. This CDR3 is built from 16 residues. Germline V lookup: CDR1 MNHNS, CDR2 SASEGT. V was pared by 6 bases and J by 5 bases, with 22 bases between. The CDR3 protein is CASRHLYSEWTETQYF. The CDR3 nucleotides read TGTGCCAGCAGACATCTATACAGCGAATGGACGGAGACCCAGTACTTC.